This T cell receptor beta chain was recovered during a study of T cell repertoires in cytomegalovirus infection. Study-wide background: Newly reported HLA-C-restricted and thoroughly characterized HLA-B-restricted CMV epitopes were employed. Public TCR beta signatures were indicative of both CMV infection and a matching HLA type.

This CDR3 is built from 17 residues. The V gene's germline CDR1 is SGHTA and CDR2 FQGNSA. V was cut by 4 bases and J by 4 bases, with 17 bases left in between. General study findings and limits: In two of eight donors, the top clonotype was HLA-C-restricted CMV-specific. People with CMV and the relevant HLA were identified by cumulative public TCR beta family frequency.

MiXCR, applied by TCRdb to the reads, yields one record per CDR3 protein. The sample lists some 920,000 distinct CDR3 sequences; roughly 30% were seen once. Ten or more counts support this clonotype. Antigen: not known. Source: cultured CD8+ T cells from PBMCs, taken from culture after CMV antigen stimulation. This rearrangement joins TRBV7-2 to TRBJ2-6; weak D call: TRBD2 (5 bases). This sequence originates from a human donor in good health (CMV status not recorded). Some clones in this sample may be carry-over from other donors' samples. The CDR3 DNA is TGTGCCAGCAGCTCCCTCGAACTAGAAACCGGGGCCAACGTCCTGACTTTC. Translation: CASSSLELETGANVLTF.